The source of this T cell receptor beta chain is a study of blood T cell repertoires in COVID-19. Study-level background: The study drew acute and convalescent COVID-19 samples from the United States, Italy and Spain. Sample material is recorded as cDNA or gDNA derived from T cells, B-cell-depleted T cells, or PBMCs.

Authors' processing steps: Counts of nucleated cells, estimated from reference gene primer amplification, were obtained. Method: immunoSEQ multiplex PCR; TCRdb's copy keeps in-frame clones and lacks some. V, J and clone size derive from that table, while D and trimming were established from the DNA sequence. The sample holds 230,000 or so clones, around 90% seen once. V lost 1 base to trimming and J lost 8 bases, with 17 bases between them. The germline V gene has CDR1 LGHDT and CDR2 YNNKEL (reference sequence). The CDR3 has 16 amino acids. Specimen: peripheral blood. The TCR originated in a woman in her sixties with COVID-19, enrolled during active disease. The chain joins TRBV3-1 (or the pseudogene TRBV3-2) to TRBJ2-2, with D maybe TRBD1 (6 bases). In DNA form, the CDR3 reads TGTGCCAGCAGCCAAGTCCGCAGGGGAGTATCGGGGGAGCTGTTTTTT. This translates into CASSQVRRGVSGELFF.